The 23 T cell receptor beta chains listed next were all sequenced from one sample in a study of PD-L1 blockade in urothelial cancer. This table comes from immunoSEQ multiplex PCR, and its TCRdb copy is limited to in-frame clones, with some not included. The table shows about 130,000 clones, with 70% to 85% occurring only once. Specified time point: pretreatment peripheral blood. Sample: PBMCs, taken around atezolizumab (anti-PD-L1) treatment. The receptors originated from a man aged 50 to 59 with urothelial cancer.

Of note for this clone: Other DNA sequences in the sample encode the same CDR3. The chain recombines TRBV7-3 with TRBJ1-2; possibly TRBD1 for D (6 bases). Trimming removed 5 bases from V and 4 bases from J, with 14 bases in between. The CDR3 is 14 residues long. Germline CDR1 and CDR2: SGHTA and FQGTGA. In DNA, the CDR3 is TGTGCCAGCAGCCCAGGAACAGGGTCCTATGGCTACACCTTC. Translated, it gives CASSPGTGSYGYTF.

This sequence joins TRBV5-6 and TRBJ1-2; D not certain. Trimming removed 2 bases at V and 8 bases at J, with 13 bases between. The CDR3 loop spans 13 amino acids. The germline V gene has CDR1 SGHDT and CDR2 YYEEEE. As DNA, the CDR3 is TGTGCCAGCAGCTTAGGCAGGCGTCGGGGCTACACCTTC. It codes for CASSLGRRRGYTF.

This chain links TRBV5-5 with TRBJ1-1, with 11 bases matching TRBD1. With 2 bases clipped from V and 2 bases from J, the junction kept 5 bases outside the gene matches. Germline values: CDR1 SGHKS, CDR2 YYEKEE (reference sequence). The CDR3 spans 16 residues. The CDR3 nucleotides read TGTGCCAGCAGCTTCTCGGGGACAGGGGGAAACACTGAAGCTTTCTTT. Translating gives CASSFSGTGGNTEAFF.

The CDR3 loop is CASSERDRFYEQYF. The CDR3, as DNA: TGTGCCAGCAGTGAAAGGGACAGGTTCTACGAGCAGTACTTC. This chain joins TRBV6-1 and TRBJ2-7; 8 nucleotides align to TRBD1. The length of the CDR3 is 14 residues. Germline loops: CDR1 MNHNS, CDR2 SASEGT. Trimming took 2 bases from V and 3 from J; bases not matched to a gene: 3.

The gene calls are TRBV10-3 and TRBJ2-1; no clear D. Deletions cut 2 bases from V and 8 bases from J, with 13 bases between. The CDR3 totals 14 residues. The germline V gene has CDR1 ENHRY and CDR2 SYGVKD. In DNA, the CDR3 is TGTGCCATCAGTGAGGTGGCTACCAGCGATGAGCAGTTCTTC. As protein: CAISEVATSDEQFF.

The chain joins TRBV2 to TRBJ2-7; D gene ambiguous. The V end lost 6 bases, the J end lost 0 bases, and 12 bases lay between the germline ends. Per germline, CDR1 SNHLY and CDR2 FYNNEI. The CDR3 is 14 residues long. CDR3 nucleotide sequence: TGTGCCAGCAGCCTTCTGAAACTCTCCTACGAGCAGTACTTC. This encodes CASSLLKLSYEQYF.

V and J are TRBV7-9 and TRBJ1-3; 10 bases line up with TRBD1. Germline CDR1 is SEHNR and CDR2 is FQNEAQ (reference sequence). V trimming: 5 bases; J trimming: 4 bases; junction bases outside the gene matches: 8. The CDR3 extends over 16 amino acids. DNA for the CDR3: TGTGCCAGCAGCAGACGACAGGGGGCGAGGGGAAACACCATATATTTT. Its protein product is CASSRRQGARGNTIYF.

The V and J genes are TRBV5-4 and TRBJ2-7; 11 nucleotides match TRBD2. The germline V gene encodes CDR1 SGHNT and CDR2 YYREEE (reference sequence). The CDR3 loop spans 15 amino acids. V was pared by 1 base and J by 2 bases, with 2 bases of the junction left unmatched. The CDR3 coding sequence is TGTGCCAGCAGCTTGAAACTAGCGGGGGCCTACGAGCAGTACTTC. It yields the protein CASSLKLAGAYEQYF.

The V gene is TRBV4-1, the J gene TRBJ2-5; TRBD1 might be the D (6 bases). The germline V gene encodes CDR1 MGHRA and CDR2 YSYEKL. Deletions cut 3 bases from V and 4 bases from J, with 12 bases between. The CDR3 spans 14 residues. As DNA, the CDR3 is TGCGCCAGCAGCCAGGAACAGGGCGGAGAGACCCAGTACTTC. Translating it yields CASSQEQGGETQYF.

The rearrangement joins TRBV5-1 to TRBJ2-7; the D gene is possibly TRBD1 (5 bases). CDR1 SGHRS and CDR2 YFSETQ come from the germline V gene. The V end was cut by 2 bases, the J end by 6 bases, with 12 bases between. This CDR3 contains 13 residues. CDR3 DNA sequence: TGCGCCAGCAGCTTCAGGGCCCAGCGCGAGCAGTACTTC. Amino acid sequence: CASSFRAQREQYF.

The CDR3 spells CATSRGKGASPEAFF. The CDR3 DNA sequence: TGTGCCACCAGCAGAGGAAAGGGGGCGTCCCCTGAAGCTTTCTTT. This sequence joins TRBV15 and TRBJ1-1; 7 bases map to TRBD1. J was trimmed by 6 bases and V by 1 base; bases with no gene match: 8. Looked up from germline, CDR1 is LNHNV and CDR2 is YYDKDF (reference sequence). The CDR3 sequence is 15 residues long. The whole variable domain, filled in from reference TRBV15 and TRBJ1-1, reads DAMVIQNPRYQVTQFGKPVTLSCSQTLNHNVMYWYQQKSSQAPKLLFHYYDKDFNNEADTPDNFQSRRPNTSFCFLDIRSPGLGDTAMYLCATSRGKGASPEAFFGQGTRLTVV.

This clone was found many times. The chain's CDR3 is CASSTWDSDHYEQYF. DNA of the CDR3: TGTGCCAGCAGCACGTGGGACAGCGATCACTACGAGCAGTACTTC. The chain joins TRBV28 to TRBJ2-7; 7 positions agree with TRBD1. This CDR3 has 15 residues. CDR1 and CDR2 (germline): MDHEN, SYDVKM. V shed 6 bases and J 3 bases; nucleotides not matched to a gene: 11.

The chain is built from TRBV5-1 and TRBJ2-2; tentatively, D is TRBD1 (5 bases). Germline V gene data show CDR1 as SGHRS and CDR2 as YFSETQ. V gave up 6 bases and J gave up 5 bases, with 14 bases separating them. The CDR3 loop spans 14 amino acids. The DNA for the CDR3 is TGCGCCAGCAATCTTCAGGGAAATACCGGGGAGCTGTTTTTT. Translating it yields CASNLQGNTGELFF.

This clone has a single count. The CDR3 nucleotides are TGTGCCAGCAGCAGATCTAGCGGGAGGCAAGAGACCCAGTACTTC. Protein: CASSRSSGRQETQYF. The chain uses TRBV5-4 and TRBJ2-5, with 11 bases matching TRBD2. V dropped 4 bases and J dropped 2; count of bases not matched to a gene: 4. This CDR3 spans 15 amino acids. In germline, CDR1 is SGHNT, CDR2 YYREEE (reference sequence).

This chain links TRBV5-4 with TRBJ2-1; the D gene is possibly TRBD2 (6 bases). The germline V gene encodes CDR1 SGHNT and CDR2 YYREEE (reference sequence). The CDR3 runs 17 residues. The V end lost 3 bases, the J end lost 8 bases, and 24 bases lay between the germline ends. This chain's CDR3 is CASSSLTGPTRSDEQFF. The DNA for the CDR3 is TGTGCCAGCAGCTCCCTAACGGGGCCGACTAGATCCGATGAGCAGTTCTTC.

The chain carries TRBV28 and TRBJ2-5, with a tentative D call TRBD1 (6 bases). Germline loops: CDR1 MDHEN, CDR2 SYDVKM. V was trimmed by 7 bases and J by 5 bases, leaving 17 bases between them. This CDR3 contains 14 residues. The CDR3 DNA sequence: TGTGCCAGCACCAATCGTGGGGGCGGGGAGACCCAGTACTTC. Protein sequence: CASTNRGGGETQYF.

The CDR3 spells CASSLVGTRNNEQFF. The CDR3 DNA sequence: TGTGCCAGCAGCTTAGTAGGGACTAGGAACAATGAGCAGTTCTTC. V is TRBV7-9 and J is TRBJ2-1; 8 positions match TRBD2. The CDR3 loop spans 15 amino acids. The trim removed 1 base at V and 5 bases at J, leaving 4 bases unmatched. The germline CDR1 and CDR2 sequences are SEHNR and FQNEAQ (reference sequence).

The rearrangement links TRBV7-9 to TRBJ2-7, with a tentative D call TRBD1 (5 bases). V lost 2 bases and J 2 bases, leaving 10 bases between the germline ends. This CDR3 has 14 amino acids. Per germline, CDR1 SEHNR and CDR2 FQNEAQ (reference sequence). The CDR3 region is CASSLSGLPYEQYF. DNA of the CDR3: TGTGCCAGCAGCTTATCAGGGTTGCCCTACGAGCAGTACTTC.

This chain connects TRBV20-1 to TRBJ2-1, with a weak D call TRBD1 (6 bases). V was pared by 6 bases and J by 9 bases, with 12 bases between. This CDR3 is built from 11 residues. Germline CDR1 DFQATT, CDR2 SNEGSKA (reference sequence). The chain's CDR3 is CSAPGTTEQFF. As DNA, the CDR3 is TGCAGTGCCCCGGGGACAACTGAGCAGTTCTTC.

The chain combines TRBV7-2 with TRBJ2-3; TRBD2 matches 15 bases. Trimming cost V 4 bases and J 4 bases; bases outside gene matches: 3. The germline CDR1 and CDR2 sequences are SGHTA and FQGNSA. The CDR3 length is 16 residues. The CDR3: CASSYGLAGGADTQYF. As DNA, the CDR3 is TGTGCCAGCAGCTACGGACTAGCGGGAGGGGCAGATACGCAGTATTTT.

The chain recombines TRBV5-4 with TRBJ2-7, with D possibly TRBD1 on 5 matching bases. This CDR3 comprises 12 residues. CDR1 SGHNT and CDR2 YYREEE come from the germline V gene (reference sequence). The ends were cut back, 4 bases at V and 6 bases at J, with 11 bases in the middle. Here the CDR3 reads CASSDDSFEQYF. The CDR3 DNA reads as TGTGCCAGCAGCGACGACAGTTTCGAGCAGTACTTC.

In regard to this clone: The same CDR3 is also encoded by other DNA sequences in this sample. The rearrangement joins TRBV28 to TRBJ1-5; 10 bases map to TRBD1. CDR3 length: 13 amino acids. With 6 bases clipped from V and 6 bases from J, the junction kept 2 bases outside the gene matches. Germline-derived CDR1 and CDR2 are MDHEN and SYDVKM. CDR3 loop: CASRGQGSQPQHF. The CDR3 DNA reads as TGTGCCAGCAGGGGACAGGGGAGTCAGCCCCAGCATTTT.

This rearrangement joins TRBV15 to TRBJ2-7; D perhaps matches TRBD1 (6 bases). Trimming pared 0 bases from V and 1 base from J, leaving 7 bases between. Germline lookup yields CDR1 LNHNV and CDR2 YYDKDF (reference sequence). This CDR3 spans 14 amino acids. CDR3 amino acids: CATSRDQGSYEQYF. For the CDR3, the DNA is TGTGCCACCAGCAGAGATCAGGGGTCCTACGAGCAGTACTTC.